The TCR delta chain under discussion was sequenced for a study of gamma-delta chains in newborns, infants, children. In the study overall: Innate gammadelta T cells reportedly expand polyclonally right after birth, driven by microbial exposure, per the title.

This clone is medium-sized (0.01 to 0.1%) in the sample. TCRdb called clones from the reads again using CATT. The sample has roughly 3,800 delta-chain clones; 4% to 5% are singletons. V gave up 3 bases and J gave up 0 bases; unmatched junction bases: 8. CDR3 length equals 16 residues. Per the germline V gene, CDR1 is GEAIGNYY and CDR2 is EKD. The V call is TRDV2, the J call TRDJ1; 8 nucleotides agree with TRDD3. The sequence was obtained from a child who was a newborn, infant or young child, either healthy, febrile or measles-vaccinated (not recorded which). What was sequenced was blood. Written as DNA, the CDR3 is TGTGCCTGTGACCCCGTGGGGGATTGGTACACCGATAAACTCATCTTT. Translation: CACDPVGDWYTDKLIF.